This T cell receptor (beta chain) is drawn from a study of T cell changes during pregnancy in multiple sclerosis. Trimming took off 5 bases at V and 9 bases at J, with 14 bases between the two ends. The CDR3 is 13 residues long. CDR1 SGHAT and CDR2 FQNNGV come from the germline V gene. The data were produced by immunoSEQ multiplex PCR, yet TCRdb's version contains in-frame clones alone and is incomplete. The top ten hold approximately 1.6% of the sample, which has more than 80,000 clones, just under 95% seen once. Specimen: peripheral blood, collected after pregnancy. The source is a female donor with multiple sclerosis, enrolled in a pregnancy study. The gene calls are TRBV11-2 and TRBJ2-1; perhaps TRBD2 as D (6 bases). The CDR3 here is CASSPGVGGEQFF. The CDR3, as DNA: TGTGCCAGCAGCCCCGGGGTGGGGGGTGAGCAGTTCTTC. The full variable domain, rest sourced from reference TRBV11-2 and TRBJ2-1, is EAGVAQSPRYKIIEKRQSVAFWCNPISGHATLYWYQQILGQGPKLLIQFQNNGVVDDSQLPKDRFSAERLKGVDSTLKIQPAKLEDSAVYLCASSPGVGGEQFFGPGTRLTVL.